This T cell receptor (beta chain) was profiled in a study of cytomegalovirus exposure and HLA in healthy donors. Study results and caveats: In vitro, three CMV-associated chains proved specific for CMV antigens. The authors excluded some V segments, including TRBV6-2 and TRBV6-3, as indistinguishable. Information on immune exposure was restricted to one variable (CMV serostatus).

V was clipped by 3 bases and J by 2 bases, with 10 bases between them. Germline V gene sequence: CDR1 SEHNR, CDR2 FQNEAQ (reference sequence). The CDR3 loop spans 14 amino acids. PCR was performed using 60 Vbeta and 13 Jbeta primers. The table came from immunoSEQ multiplex PCR; TCRdb's copy has only in-frame clones and leaves some out. The sample includes under 100,000 clones, roughly 78% seen only once; the top ten take about 2.3%. As regards this clone: Its antigen is not known.

The clonotype comes from a man aged 25-45 years in good health and CMV-seronegative. The sample consisted of PBMCs. The gene calls are TRBV7-9 and TRBJ2-5, with TRBD2 as a possible D gene (6 bases). The CDR3 sequence: CASSLEGMQETQYF. The CDR3 coding sequence is TGTGCCAGCAGCTTGGAGGGGATGCAAGAGACCCAGTACTTC.